This TCR beta chain derives from a study of regulatory T cells in long-lasting Graves disease. HTBI primers from iRepertoire and Arm-PCR of CDR3 regions yielded the TCR beta libraries. TCRdb reprocessed the multiplex PCR reads with MiXCR, giving one entry per CDR3 protein. The sample lists about 520,000 distinct CDR3 sequences; 12% were seen once. Time point described: newly diagnosed GD, antithyroid drugs for less than 3 months. RNA isolated from PBMCs was used to make the TCR library. This sample also belongs to another study, concerning T cells in Graves' hyperthyroidism and ophthalmopathy.

Sequenced here: peripheral blood mononuclear cells (PBMCs), sampled at new diagnosis, from a patient treated with antithyroid drugs. This receptor was identified in a woman in her 30s with Graves disease.

Written as DNA, the CDR3 is TGTGCCAGCAGCCGGGCCTTCCACAGGGGTATTAGATGGTTCACACCCTACGAGCAGTACTTC. It specifies CASSRAFHRGIRWFTPYEQYF. The gene calls are TRBV14 and TRBJ2-7; 7 bases match TRBD1. V dropped 4 bases and J dropped 2; count of bases not matched to a gene: 26. Per the germline V gene, CDR1 is SGHDN and CDR2 is FVKESK. The CDR3 totals 21 residues.